Below are 7 T cell receptor beta chains sequenced from a single sample in a study of OX40 agonist ivuxolimab in advanced cancers. Repertoires were generated with immunoSEQ multiplex PCR, while TCRdb's copy carries only in-frame clones and drops some. There are tens of thousands of clones in the sample; more than 80% occur only once, and 1.9% lies in the top ten. The starting material was CD4+ or CD8+ T cells sorted from blood, obtained in a trial of the OX40 agonist ivuxolimab. Receptor source: an adult with an advanced solid tumor such as melanoma, head and neck, liver or kidney cancer.

This clone occurred once. This chain connects TRBV11-3 to TRBJ1-1, with D uncertain. CDR1 and CDR2 from the germline V gene are SGHNT and YENEEA. The CDR3 runs to 12 residues. Trimming pared 5 bases from V and 5 bases from J, leaving 9 bases between. CDR3 residues: CASSHWGTEAFF. The CDR3, as DNA: TGTGCCAGCAGCCACTGGGGTACTGAAGCTTTCTTT.

The count of this clone is one. The chain recombines TRBV5-6 with TRBJ1-2, with D unresolved. The V end was cut by 2 bases, the J end by 0 bases, with 5 bases between. The CDR3 spans 13 residues. Germline loops: CDR1 SGHDT, CDR2 YYEEEE. The chain's CDR3 is CASSFGTNYGYTF. The DNA for the CDR3 is TGTGCCAGCAGCTTTGGGACTAACTATGGCTACACCTTC.

The genes are TRBV5-1 and TRBJ1-1, with D maybe TRBD1 (6 bases). Trimming removed 2 bases at V and 6 bases at J, with 14 bases between. Germline V CDR1 and CDR2: SGHRS, YFSETQ. The CDR3 covers 14 residues. Here the CDR3 DNA reads TGCGCCAGCAGCTTCAGTCAGGGGATCGCTGAAGCTTTCTTT. Protein sequence: CASSFSQGIAEAFF.

The chain joins TRBV5-4 to TRBJ1-1; maybe TRBD1 (5 bases). With 0 bases removed from V and 8 bases from J, the gap between germline ends came to 8 bases. Germline V CDR1 and CDR2: SGHNT, YYREEE (reference sequence). There are 12 residues in the CDR3. In DNA form, the CDR3 reads TGTGCCAGCAGCTTGGATAAGGGGGAAGCTTTCTTT. It codes for CASSLDKGEAFF.

J is TRBJ1-4 and V is TRBV19, with D unclear. The CDR3 consists of 14 residues. V was shortened by 8 bases and J by 0 bases, with 10 bases between the two germline ends. The germline CDR1 and CDR2 sequences are LNHDA and SQIVND (reference sequence). CDR3 nucleotides: TGTGCCAGTGCCCCTTATGCAACTAATGAAAAACTGTTTTTT. The encoded protein is CASAPYATNEKLFF.

This clone was seen once. Sequence at one end of the junction differs from germline and may be a read error. The gene calls are TRBV27 and TRBJ2-2, with unresolved D. The V gene's germline CDR1 is MNHEY and CDR2 SMNVEV (reference sequence). The CDR3 has 12 residues. CDR3 nucleotide sequence: TGTGCCTGCAGTTCCGACACCGGGGAGCTGTTTTTT. This translates into CACSSDTGELFF.

The chain recombines TRBV6-6 with TRBJ1-1, with D maybe TRBD1 (5 bases). This CDR3 comprises 15 residues. Deletions cut 0 bases from V and 4 bases from J, with 12 bases between. CDR1 is MNHNY, CDR2 SVGAGI, per germline (reference sequence). The CDR3 is CASSYSIVGGTEAFF. The CDR3 DNA reads TGTGCCAGCAGTTACTCCATTGTGGGGGGCACTGAAGCTTTCTTT.